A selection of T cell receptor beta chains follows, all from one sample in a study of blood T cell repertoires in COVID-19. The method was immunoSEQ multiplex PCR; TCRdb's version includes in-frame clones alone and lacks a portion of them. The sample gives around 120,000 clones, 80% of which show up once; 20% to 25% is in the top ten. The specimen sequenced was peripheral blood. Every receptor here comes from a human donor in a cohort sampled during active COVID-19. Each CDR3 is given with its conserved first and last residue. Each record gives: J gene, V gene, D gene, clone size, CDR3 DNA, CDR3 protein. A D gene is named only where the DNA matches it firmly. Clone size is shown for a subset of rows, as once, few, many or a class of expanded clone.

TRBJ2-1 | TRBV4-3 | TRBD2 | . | TGCGCCAGCCCCCCCGGGGCGGGGGTCTACAATGAGCAGTTCTTC | CASPPGAGVYNEQFF
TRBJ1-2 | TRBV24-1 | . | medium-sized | TGTGCCACCAGTGGCCTGACTGCTCTAGGAAACTATGGCTACACCTTC | CATSGLTALGNYGYTF
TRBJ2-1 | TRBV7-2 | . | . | TGTGCCAGCAGCTTAATTGGAGTTTCCTACAATGAGCAGTTCTTC | CASSLIGVSYNEQFF
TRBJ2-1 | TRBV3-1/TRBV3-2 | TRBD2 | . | TGTGCCAGCAGCTCACCTAGCGGTGGTTACAATGAGCAGTTCTTC | CASSSPSGGYNEQFF
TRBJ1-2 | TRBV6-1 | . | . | TGTGCCAGCAGTGAATTCGGACAGAACTATGGCTACACCTTC | CASSEFGQNYGYTF
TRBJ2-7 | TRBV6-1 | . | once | TGTGCCAGCAGTGATTTGTGGACTGGGGTCTACGAGCAGTACTTC | CASSDLWTGVYEQYF
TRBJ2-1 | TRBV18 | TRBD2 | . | TGTGCCAGCTCACCACGGGGACTAGCACTAATCGATGAGCAGTTCTTC | CASSPRGLALIDEQFF
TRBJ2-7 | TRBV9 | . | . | TGTGCCAGCAGCGTAGCTACCGGAGGGTCCCGACAGTACTTC | CASSVATGGSRQYF
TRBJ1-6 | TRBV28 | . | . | TGTGCCAGCAGTTTAGGGGCGGGGCAGGTTCCGTATAATTCACCCCTCCACTTT | CASSLGAGQVPYNSPLHF
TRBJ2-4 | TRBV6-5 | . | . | TGTGCCAGCAGGGACAGCTACTTGACCAAAAACATTCAGTACTTC | CASRDSYLTKNIQYF
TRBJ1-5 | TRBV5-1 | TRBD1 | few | TGCGCCAGCAGCTCACAGGGGGGCAATCAGCCCCAGCATTTT | CASSSQGGNQPQHF
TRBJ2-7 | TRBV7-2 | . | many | TGTGCCAGCAGCTTAAGGGCCAGGGCGTACGAGCAGTACTTC | CASSLRARAYEQYF
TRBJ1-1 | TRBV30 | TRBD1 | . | TGTGCCTGGGGGGGGACAGGGCAGGCTGAAGCTTTCTTT | CAWGGTGQAEAFF
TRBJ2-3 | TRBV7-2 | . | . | TGTGCCAGCAGCCCAAGAGCTGGAGATACGCAGTATTTT | CASSPRAGDTQYF
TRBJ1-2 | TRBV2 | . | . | TGTGCCAGCAGTGAACGGTCTGAAACCGTGGTGATAAATGGCTACACCTTC | CASSERSETVVINGYTF
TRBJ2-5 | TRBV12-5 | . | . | TGTGCTAGTGGTTCCGACAGGACCCAGTACTTC | CASGSDRTQYF
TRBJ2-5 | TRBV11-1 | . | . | TGTGCCAGCAGCTTAACGCCAGGGGGGGAGACCCAGTACTTC | CASSLTPGGETQYF
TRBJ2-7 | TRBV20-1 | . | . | TGCAGTGCTAGTGGTTCCGGGACACTAACCTACGAGCAGTACTTC | CSASGSGTLTYEQYF